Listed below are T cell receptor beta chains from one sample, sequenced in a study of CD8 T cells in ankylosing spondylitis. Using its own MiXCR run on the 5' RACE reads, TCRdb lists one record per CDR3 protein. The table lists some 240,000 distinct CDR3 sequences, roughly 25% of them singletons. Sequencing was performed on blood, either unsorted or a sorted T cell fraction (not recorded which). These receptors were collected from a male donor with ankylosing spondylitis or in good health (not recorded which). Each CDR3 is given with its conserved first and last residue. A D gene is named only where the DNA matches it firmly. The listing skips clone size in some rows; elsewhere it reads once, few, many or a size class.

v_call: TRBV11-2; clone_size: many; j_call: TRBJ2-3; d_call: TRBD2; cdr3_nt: TGTGCCAGCCAGCGGGGGGCCCCCACAGATACGCAGTATTTT; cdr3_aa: CASQRGAPTDTQYF
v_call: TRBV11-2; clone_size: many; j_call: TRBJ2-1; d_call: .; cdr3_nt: TGTGCCAGCAGCTTAGTCGGGGCTGGATACAATGAGCAGTTCTTC; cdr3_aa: CASSLVGAGYNEQFF
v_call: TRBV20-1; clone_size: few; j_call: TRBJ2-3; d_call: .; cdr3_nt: TGCAGTGCTAAGGGGCGAAGGGGCCTGAGCACAGATACGCAGTATTTT; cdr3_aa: CSAKGRRGLSTDTQYF
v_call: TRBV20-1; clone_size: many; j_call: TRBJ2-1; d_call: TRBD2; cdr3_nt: TGCAGTGCTAGGCTAGCGGGGGGGATCAATGAGCAGTTCTTC; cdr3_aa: CSARLAGGINEQFF
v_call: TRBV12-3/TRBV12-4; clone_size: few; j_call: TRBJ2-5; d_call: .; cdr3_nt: TGTGCCAGCGGAAACAGGGAAGAGACCCAGTACTTC; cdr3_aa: CASGNREETQYF
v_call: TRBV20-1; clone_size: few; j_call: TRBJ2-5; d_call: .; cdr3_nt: TGCAGTGCTAGAGATCCTCGGGCACCCCGGGGGACCCAGTACTTC; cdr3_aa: CSARDPRAPRGTQYF
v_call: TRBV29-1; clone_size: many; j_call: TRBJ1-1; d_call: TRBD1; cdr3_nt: TGCAGCGTTGAAGATCGGGCAGGGGGCCGTACTGAAGCTTTCTTT; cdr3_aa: CSVEDRAGGRTEAFF
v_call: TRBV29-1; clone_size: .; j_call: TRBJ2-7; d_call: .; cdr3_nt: TGCAGCGTTGTTGACGACGAGCAGTACTTC; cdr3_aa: CSVVDDEQYF
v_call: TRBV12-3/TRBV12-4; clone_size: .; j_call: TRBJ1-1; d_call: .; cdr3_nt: TGTGCCAGCAGTTTAGCGCACGGGAACACTGAAGCTTTCTTT; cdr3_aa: CASSLAHGNTEAFF
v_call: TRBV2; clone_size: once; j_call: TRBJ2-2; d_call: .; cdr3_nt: TGTGCCAGCAGTGCACCAAAAACAGGGTTTTTCACCGGGGAGCTGTTTTTT; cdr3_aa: CASSAPKTGFFTGELFF
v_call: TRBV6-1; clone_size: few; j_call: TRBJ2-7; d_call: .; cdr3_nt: TGTGCCACCCAGGGGGGGGGGTATAGCTCCTACGAGCAGTACTTC; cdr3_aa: CATQGGGYSSYEQYF
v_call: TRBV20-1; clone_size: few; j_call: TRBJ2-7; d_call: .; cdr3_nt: TGCAGTGCTAGCTCCCCAATGGAGGACGAGCAGTACTTC; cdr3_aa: CSASSPMEDEQYF
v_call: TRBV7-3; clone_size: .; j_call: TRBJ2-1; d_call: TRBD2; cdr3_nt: TGTGCCAGCAGCTCCTATTTGGGTAGCGGGGTTCCCAATGAGCAGTTCTTC; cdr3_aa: CASSSYLGSGVPNEQFF
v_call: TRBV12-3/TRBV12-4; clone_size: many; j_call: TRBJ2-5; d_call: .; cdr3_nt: TGTGCCAGCAGTCACTCCGACAGGTTCCAAGAGACCCAGTACTTC; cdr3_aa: CASSHSDRFQETQYF
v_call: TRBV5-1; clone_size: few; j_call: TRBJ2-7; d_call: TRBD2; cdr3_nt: TGCGCCAGCAGCGGGGGACTAGCGAAAACCTACGAGCAGTACTTC; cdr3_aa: CASSGGLAKTYEQYF
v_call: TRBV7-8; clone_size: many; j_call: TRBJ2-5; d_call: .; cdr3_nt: TGTGCCAGCAGCTTTAATAGCGGACAAGAGACCCAGTACTTC; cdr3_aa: CASSFNSGQETQYF
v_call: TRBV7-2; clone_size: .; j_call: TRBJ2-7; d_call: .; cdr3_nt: TGTGCCAGCAGCTTAGGTACTAGAGGCGACGAGCAGTACTTC; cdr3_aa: CASSLGTRGDEQYF
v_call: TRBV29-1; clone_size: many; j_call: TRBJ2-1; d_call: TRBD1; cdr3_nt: TGCAGCTCCGGGACAGGGTACAATGAGCAGTTCTTC; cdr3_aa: CSSGTGYNEQFF
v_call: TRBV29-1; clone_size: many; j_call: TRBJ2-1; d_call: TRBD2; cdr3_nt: TGCAGCGCGACCTATATACTAGCGGATGAGCAGTTCTTC; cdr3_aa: CSATYILADEQFF
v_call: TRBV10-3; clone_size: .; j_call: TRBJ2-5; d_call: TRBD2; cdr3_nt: TGTGCCATCAGTGAGACAAACGGGGGGGAAGAGACCCAGTACTTC; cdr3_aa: CAISETNGGEETQYF
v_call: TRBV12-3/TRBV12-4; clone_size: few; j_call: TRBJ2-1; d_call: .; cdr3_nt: TGTGCCAGCAGCCCCAGGAGGGAGGGGGCCAATGAGCAGTTCTTC; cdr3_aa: CASSPRREGANEQFF
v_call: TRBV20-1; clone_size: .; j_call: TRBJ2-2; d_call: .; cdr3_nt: TGCAGTGCTTCAAGCGGTTTATCGAACACCGGGGAGCTGTTTTTT; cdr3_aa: CSASSGLSNTGELFF
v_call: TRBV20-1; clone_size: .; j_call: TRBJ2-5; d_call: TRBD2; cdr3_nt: TGCAGTGGCAGACCCCGGGTAGCGGGGTACCAAGAGACCCAGTACTTC; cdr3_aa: CSGRPRVAGYQETQYF
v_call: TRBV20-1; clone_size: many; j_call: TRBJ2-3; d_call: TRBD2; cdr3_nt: TGCAGTACCCGACTAGCGGGGGGGCTCAGGCAGTATTTT; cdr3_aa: CSTRLAGGLRQYF
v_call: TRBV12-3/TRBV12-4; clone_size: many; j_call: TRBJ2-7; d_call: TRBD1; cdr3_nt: TGTGCCAGCAGCCCAACCCGACAGGGGGGCTACGAGCAGTACTTC; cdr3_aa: CASSPTRQGGYEQYF
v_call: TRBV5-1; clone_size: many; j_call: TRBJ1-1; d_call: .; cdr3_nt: TGCGCCAGCAGCTCCGCCCCGAACACTGAAGCTTTCTTT; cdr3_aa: CASSSAPNTEAFF
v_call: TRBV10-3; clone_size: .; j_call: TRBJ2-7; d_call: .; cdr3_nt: TGTGCCATCAGTGAGTCTATTGGTACGAAGCAGTACTTC; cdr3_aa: CAISESIGTKQYF
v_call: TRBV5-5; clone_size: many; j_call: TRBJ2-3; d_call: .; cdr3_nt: .; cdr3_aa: CASSFGSGTHTQYF